This T cell receptor beta chain was captured by sequencing in a study of blood T cell repertoires in COVID-19. The wider study: From T cells, B-cell-depleted T cells, or PBMCs came the material, which was cDNA or gDNA.

V was clipped by 2 bases and J by 7 bases, with 12 bases between them. Germline-derived CDR1 and CDR2 are SEHNR and FQNEAQ (reference sequence). The CDR3 spans 14 residues. In the source study's methods: Reference gene primer amplification gave estimated nucleated cell counts. The repertoire was sequenced with immunoSEQ multiplex PCR; TCRdb's copy has only in-frame clones and lacks some. V and J calls and clone size come straight from that table; D and trimming were deduced from the DNA. The table has 130,000 to 150,000 clones, about 80% seen once. The clonotype comes from a man aged 65 to 85 who had recovered from COVID-19. The chain couples TRBV7-9 to TRBJ2-1, with TRBD2 as a possible D gene (5 bases). The sequenced sample consisted of peripheral blood. Here the CDR3 reads CASSLFMGANEQFF. The DNA for the CDR3 is TGTGCCAGCAGCTTATTTATGGGAGCTAATGAGCAGTTCTTC. The full variable domain, with the rest looked up from reference TRBV7-9 and TRBJ2-1, is DTGVSQNPRHKITKRGQNVTFRCDPISEHNRLYWYRQTLGQGPEFLTYFQNEAQLEKSRLLSDRFSAERPKGSFSTLEIQRTEQGDSAMYLCASSLFMGANEQFFGPGTRLTVL.